These 10 T cell receptor beta chains originate from one sample sequenced in a study of T cell responses to AZD1222 COVID-19 vaccine. Profiled with immunoSEQ multiplex PCR; TCRdb holds only in-frame clones, not every one. The sample lists approximately 140,000 clones; under 95% were seen once. The input for sequencing was peripheral blood, taken on day 0 of AZD1222 vaccination. These receptor sequences come from an adult in good health.

The V and J genes are TRBV19 and TRBJ1-1; a possible D gene is TRBD1 (6 bases). Trimming removed 7 bases from V and 8 bases from J, with 17 bases in between. CDR1 is LNHDA and CDR2 is SQIVND in the germline V gene (reference sequence). The CDR3 runs 13 residues. CDR3 DNA: TGTGCCAGTATGAGGGGGTATGGGGCCGAAGCTTTCTTT. It yields the protein CASMRGYGAEAFF.

The V gene is TRBV27, the J gene TRBJ1-5; 9 bases are shared with TRBD1. Looked up from germline, CDR1 is MNHEY and CDR2 is SMNVEV (reference sequence). The CDR3 covers 16 residues. The V gene end was trimmed by 5 bases and the J gene end by 3 bases; junction bases not matched to a gene: 8. DNA for the CDR3: TGTGCCAGCAGTCTCTCCGGGACAGGGCACAATCAGCCCCAGCATTTT. Residues: CASSLSGTGHNQPQHF.

The chain links TRBV5-8 to TRBJ1-5, with a tentative D call TRBD1 (6 bases). This CDR3 region has 16 residues. CDR1 is SGHTS, CDR2 YDEGEE, per germline. The V end was cut by 5 bases, the J end by 0 bases, with 15 bases between. The CDR3 region is CASSSGQSYSNQPQHF. The CDR3 DNA reads as TGTGCCAGCAGTTCTGGACAGTCATATAGCAATCAGCCCCAGCATTTT.

This clone turned up a few times. The chain has TRBV9 and TRBJ1-2, with D hard to call. Between the trimmed V and J ends, which lost 0 bases and 2 bases, there was a span of 11 bases. The CDR3 is made up of 15 amino acids. Germline V lookup: CDR1 SGDLS, CDR2 YYNGEE. The CDR3, as DNA: TGTGCCAGCAGCGTAGTCGCAGTTCCAAACTATGGCTACACCTTC. It yields the protein CASSVVAVPNYGYTF.

CDR3 in DNA: TGCGCCAGCAGCCTACAGGCGTTCGGGGAGCTGTTTTTT. Amino acids: CASSLQAFGELFF. The chain recombines TRBV4-3 with TRBJ2-2, with TRBD1 as a possible D gene (5 bases). The CDR3 totals 13 residues. V lost 4 bases, J lost 7 bases, and 10 bases lay in between. Germline CDR1 reads LGHNA; CDR2 reads YSLEER.

This clone appeared once. This chain connects TRBV4-1 to TRBJ1-2, with 7 bases that match TRBD1. Trimming took 1 base from V and 7 from J; bases not matched to a gene: 6. Looked up from germline, CDR1 is MGHRA and CDR2 is YSYEKL. The CDR3 length is 14 residues. CDR3 loop: CASSQVLTGFGYTF. The CDR3, as DNA: TGCGCCAGCAGCCAAGTTTTGACAGGGTTTGGCTACACCTTC.

V and J are TRBV7-2 and TRBJ2-7; TRBD1 matches at 9 bases. CDR3 size: 14 residues. The trim removed 5 bases at V and 3 bases at J, leaving 5 bases unmatched. Looked up from germline, CDR1 is SGHTA and CDR2 is FQGNSA. CDR3 nucleotide sequence: TGTGCCAGCAGCGTTGGACAGGGGATCTACGAGCAGTACTTC. Amino acid sequence: CASSVGQGIYEQYF.

This clone has just one count. The chain recombines TRBV5-4 with TRBJ1-6, with D perhaps matching TRBD1 (6 bases). The germline gives CDR1 SGHNT, CDR2 YYREEE (reference sequence). This CDR3 is 17 amino acids long. V was trimmed by 0 bases and J by 8 bases, leaving 18 bases between them. The CDR3 protein is CASSLGVGAGGYSPLHF. CDR3 in DNA: TGTGCCAGCAGCTTGGGGGTGGGGGCAGGAGGGTATTCACCCCTCCACTTT.

In this sample, this clone turned up once. V is TRBV6-6 and J is TRBJ2-7; 9 nucleotides line up with TRBD2. Germline CDR1 is MNHNY and CDR2 is SVGAGI (reference sequence). The CDR3 covers 13 residues. Germline trimming cut 5 bases from V and 6 bases from J; bases unmatched to any gene: 5. The CDR3 DNA follows: TGTGCCAGCAGTAGGGGACTAGCAGGCGAGCAGTACTTC. Its translation: CASSRGLAGEQYF.

V usage is TRBV5-4 and J usage is TRBJ1-2; no reliable D call. The CDR3 has 12 residues. Germline V gene sequence: CDR1 SGHNT, CDR2 YYREEE (reference sequence). V was clipped by 0 bases and J by 8 bases, with 8 bases between them. The CDR3 sequence is CASSLAFEGYTF. In nucleotides, the CDR3 is TGTGCCAGCAGCTTGGCCTTTGAAGGCTACACCTTC.